Below are 9 T cell receptor beta chains sequenced from a single sample in a study of CD4+ T cells in melanoma (dated 2022 in TCRdb). Libraries came from the immunoSEQ multiplex PCR assay. The table comes from immuneACCESS by way of TCRdb, which keeps in-frame sequences with V and J called. Part of the clones is missing from these tables; in studies checked, under half for an unresolved V gene and the rest for unknown reasons. Recorded for this sample are 140,000 or so clones; 92% of them occurred a single time. The ten most abundant clones make up less than 2% of the sample. These receptors were taken from a human donor with melanoma.

The V call is TRBV14, the J call TRBJ2-5, with 13 bases lining up with TRBD2. The V and J ends lost 0 bases and 6 bases, in that order; junction bases with no gene match: 10. CDR1 and CDR2 (germline): SGHDN, FVKESK. This CDR3 has 18 amino acids. CDR3 amino acids: CASSQEVTSGGAAKTQYF. The CDR3 coding sequence is TGTGCCAGCAGCCAAGAAGTAACTAGCGGGGGGGCCGCGAAGACCCAGTACTTC.

A single count supports this clone. V is TRBV10-2 and J is TRBJ2-1; 13 positions match TRBD2. With V trimmed by 4 bases and J by 12 bases, 9 bases remained unmatched. The CDR3 runs to 15 residues. Germline V lookup: CDR1 WSHSY, CDR2 SAAADI. The CDR3 nucleotides read TGCGCCAGCAGTGGGACTAGCGGGGGTAAAACGGGGCAGTTCTTC. Its protein product is CASSGTSGGKTGQFF.

This chain uses TRBV5-1 with TRBJ2-3, with 7 bases lining up with TRBD2. This CDR3 has 15 residues. The V gene's germline CDR1 is SGHRS and CDR2 YFSETQ. Trimming at V came to 2 bases and at J to 2 bases, leaving 5 bases not matched to a gene. The CDR3 is CASSFLADHTDTQYF. The CDR3 region has the DNA TGCGCCAGCAGCTTCCTAGCGGACCACACAGATACGCAGTATTTT.

The chain uses TRBV6-5 and TRBJ1-3, with a possible D match to TRBD1 (5 bases). The CDR3 consists of 14 residues. V lost 0 bases and J lost 6, with 9 bases in between. Germline-derived CDR1 and CDR2 are MNHEY and SVGAGI. CDR3 sequence (DNA): TGTGCCAGCAGTTACTCTACGGGGGAAAACACCATATATTTT. Its translation is CASSYSTGENTIYF.

The chain combines TRBV6-6 with TRBJ2-3; 8 bases match TRBD1. Germline CDR1 MNHNY, CDR2 SVGAGI (reference sequence). The CDR3 contains 14 residues. The junction had 2 bases not matched to a gene; V was cut back by 6 bases and J by 0 bases. This CDR3 reads CASRWTGSTDTQYF. CDR3 coding DNA: TGTGCCAGCAGGTGGACAGGGAGCACAGATACGCAGTATTTT.

A few counts support this clone. The chain recombines TRBV18 with TRBJ2-2, with 9 positions matching TRBD1. The CDR3 is made up of 16 amino acids. Germline lookup yields CDR1 KGHSH and CDR2 LQKENI. V trimming: 2 bases; J trimming: 4 bases; junction bases outside the gene matches: 5. The DNA of the CDR3 is TGTGCCAGCTCACCAGGACAGGGGTCCCGCACCGGGGAGCTGTTTTTT. Encoded protein: CASSPGQGSRTGELFF.

The gene calls are TRBV5-1 and TRBJ1-1; 7 bases match TRBD1. J lost 3 bases, V lost 2 bases, and 4 bases had no gene match. Germline CDR1 SGHRS, CDR2 YFSETQ. The CDR3 covers 14 residues. CDR3 DNA sequence: TGCGCCAGCAGCTTTACAGGGGCGGACACTGAAGCTTTCTTT. It encodes CASSFTGADTEAFF.

The V and J genes are TRBV29-1 and TRBJ2-5; 12 positions agree with TRBD2. Per the germline V gene, CDR1 is SQVTM and CDR2 is ANQGSEA. This CDR3 contains 15 residues. Unmatched junction bases numbered 6, after V lost 4 bases and J lost 3 bases. CDR3: CSVARLAGVEETQYF. CDR3 DNA sequence: TGCAGCGTTGCGCGACTAGCGGGGGTAGAAGAGACCCAGTACTTC.

CDR3 DNA: TGTGCCAGCTCACCAAAGGGGGCGCGGGTCACAGATACGCAGTATTTT. Translated, it gives CASSPKGARVTDTQYF. V is TRBV18 and J is TRBJ2-3; 7 bases align to TRBD1. The trim removed 2 bases at V and 2 bases at J, leaving 7 bases unmatched. The CDR3 has 16 residues. The germline V gene encodes CDR1 KGHSH and CDR2 LQKENI.